Following are 5 T cell receptor beta chains from one sample sequenced in a study of blood T cell repertoires in COVID-19. Only in-frame clones appear in the TCRdb table, and some are missing; sequencing was by immunoSEQ multiplex PCR. The data show 200,000 or so clones, under 90% seen once. Specimen: PBMCs or T cells enriched from blood (not recorded which). All receptors derive from a woman in her forties or fifties who had been exposed to COVID-19.

Details on this clone: Other DNA variants within this sample encode the same CDR3. The chain couples TRBV5-1 to TRBJ2-7, with D possibly TRBD1 on 6 matching bases. Germline V gene sequence: CDR1 SGHRS, CDR2 YFSETQ. V lost 6 bases, J lost 5 bases, and 18 bases lay in between. The CDR3 consists of 14 residues. The CDR3 sequence: CASKTLDSRDEQYF. For the CDR3, the DNA is TGCGCCAGCAAGACCCTGGACAGTCGGGACGAGCAGTACTTC.

This chain connects TRBV7-9 to TRBJ1-3; the D is unclear. V was pared by 5 bases and J by 4 bases, with 15 bases between. Germline assignment: CDR1 SEHNR and CDR2 FQNEAQ (reference sequence). This CDR3 is 15 amino acids long. CDR3 DNA sequence: TGTGCCAGCAGCCCTAAAAGGAGGCAGGGAAACACCATATATTTT. Its translation: CASSPKRRQGNTIYF.

V and J are TRBV18 and TRBJ1-1; TRBD1 might be the D (6 bases). The CDR3 runs 15 residues. From germline, CDR1 is KGHSH and CDR2 LQKENI. V shed 2 bases and J shed 6 bases, with 16 bases lying between them. The chain's CDR3 is CASSPKVAGVSEAFF. The CDR3 nucleotides are TGTGCCAGCTCACCAAAGGTAGCAGGGGTCTCTGAAGCTTTCTTT. The whole variable domain, remainder taken from reference TRBV18 and TRBJ1-1, is NAGVMQNPRHLVRRRGQEARLRCSPMKGHSHVYWYRQLPEEGLKFMVYLQKENIIDESGMPKERFSAEFPKEGPSILRIQQVVRGDSAAYFCASSPKVAGVSEAFFGQGTRLTVV.

The chain recombines TRBV28 with TRBJ2-3; 8 nucleotides align to TRBD2. With V trimmed by 4 bases and J by 1 base, 1 base remained unmatched. CDR3 length equals 14 residues. Germline V gene data show CDR1 as MDHEN and CDR2 as SYDVKM. CDR3 protein: CASSWRGGTDTQYF. The CDR3 DNA follows: TGTGCCAGCAGTTGGCGGGGGGGCACAGATACGCAGTATTTT.

The rearrangement joins TRBV9 to TRBJ1-3; D gene uncertain. CDR1 and CDR2 (germline): SGDLS, YYNGEE. CDR3 length equals 14 residues. Trimming cost V 0 bases and J 0 bases, with 4 bases left between them. In DNA, the CDR3 is TGTGCCAGCAGCGTAGCACTCTCTGGAAACACCATATATTTT. The encoded protein is CASSVALSGNTIYF.